One sample yielded the 17 T cell receptor beta chains listed below, sequenced in a study of blood T cells in healthy people across ages. A second PCR of 7 to 11 cycles used a sample-barcoded 5' primer and a J-beta primer mix. TCRdb processed the 5' RACE reads anew with MiXCR; each CDR3 protein has one entry. This repertoire shows around 1,900,000 distinct CDR3 sequences, around 42% found once; its top ten account for under 25%. The specimen sequenced was blood. The origin of the receptors is a human donor in good health.

This clonotype was seen a handful of times. The chain couples TRBV15 to TRBJ2-1; a weak D match, TRBD1 (7 bases). The V and J ends lost 5 bases and 2 bases respectively, with 13 bases between them. Germline CDR1 LNHNV, CDR2 YYDKDF (reference sequence). CDR3 length: 15 amino acids. DNA for the CDR3: TGTGCCACCAGCCCAGGGGGGCTACCCTACAATGAGCAGTTCTTC. Protein sequence: CATSPGGLPYNEQFF.

The chain uses TRBV5-1 and TRBJ2-5; weak D call: TRBD2 (5 bases). This CDR3 has 15 residues. The V end lost 4 bases, the J end lost 5 bases, and 18 bases lay between the germline ends. Germline V lookup: CDR1 SGHRS, CDR2 YFSETQ. The DNA of the CDR3 is TGCGCCAGCAGCGGGAACACGGCCCGCGGGGAGACCCAGTACTTC. This translates into CASSGNTARGETQYF.

This rearrangement joins TRBV20-1 to TRBJ1-4; tentative D call: TRBD1 (5 bases). Germline CDR1 is DFQATT and CDR2 is SNEGSKA (reference sequence). V lost 4 bases, J lost 6 bases, and 18 bases lay in between. This CDR3 region has 15 residues. The CDR3 region has the DNA TGCAGTGCTACCGACCCCCGGGACGGGGATGAAAAACTGTTTTTT. It specifies CSATDPRDGDEKLFF.

This CDR3 reads CASSLPAFTGSPLHF. The CDR3 DNA sequence: TGTGCCAGCAGCCTCCCGGCCTTCACGGGATCACCCCTCCACTTT. V and J are TRBV7-2 and TRBJ1-6; the D is unclear. The germline gives CDR1 SGHTA, CDR2 FQGNSA. The CDR3 runs 15 residues. Trimming took off 5 bases at V and 10 bases at J, with 18 bases between the two ends.

The chain uses TRBV7-9 and TRBJ2-7, with D perhaps TRBD1 or TRBD2 (6 bases each). Trimming left V 8 bases short and J 7 bases short, with 12 bases between. The V gene's germline CDR1 is SEHNR and CDR2 FQNEAQ (reference sequence). This CDR3 is 11 amino acids long. The CDR3 is CASAGGREQYF. The CDR3 coding sequence is TGTGCCAGCGCCGGGGGCAGGGAGCAGTACTTC.

This chain joins TRBV4-3 and TRBJ1-2; D is uncertain. The CDR3 has 17 residues. V lost 0 bases and J 5 bases, leaving 19 bases between the germline ends. Germline CDR1 reads LGHNA; CDR2 reads YSLEER. CDR3 protein: CASSQDARRGGRYGYTF. The CDR3 nucleotides are TGCGCCAGCAGCCAAGACGCCAGACGTGGAGGGCGGTATGGCTACACCTTC.

This chain links TRBV28 with TRBJ2-7, with 11 bases matching TRBD2. J gave up 4 bases and V 8 bases, and 10 bases lay outside the gene matches. The germline CDR1 and CDR2 sequences are MDHEN and SYDVKM. The CDR3 has 15 amino acids. CDR3 loop: CASPPPGLAAYEQYF. CDR3 coding DNA: TGTGCCAGCCCCCCCCCGGGACTAGCGGCATACGAGCAGTACTTC.

This clonotype has a single count. At one end, the junction sequence differs from germline, possibly due to a read error. The V call is TRBV7-9, the J call TRBJ2-1; weak D call: TRBD2 (5 bases). Germline values: CDR1 SEHNR, CDR2 FQNEAQ (reference sequence). CDR3 size: 15 residues. CDR3 sequence (DNA): TGTGCCAGCAGTTTAGCGCGAGGCATCCACAATGAGCAGTTCTTC. This translates into CASSLARGIHNEQFF.

This clonotype was detected a few times. The chain couples TRBV6-6 to TRBJ2-1; 7 bases line up with TRBD1. Germline trimming cut 5 bases from V and 7 bases from J; bases unmatched to any gene: 11. CDR1 MNHNY and CDR2 SVGAGI come from the germline V gene (reference sequence). This CDR3 contains 15 residues. CDR3 in amino acids: CASSTPYQGVNEQFF. The CDR3 nucleotides are TGTGCCAGCAGTACCCCATACCAGGGGGTTAATGAGCAGTTCTTC.

This clonotype showed up just once. This chain joins TRBV7-2 and TRBJ2-4, with D perhaps matching TRBD1 (6 bases). The V gene's germline CDR1 is SGHTA and CDR2 FQGNSA. There are 18 residues in the CDR3. With 5 bases removed from V and 3 bases from J, the gap between germline ends came to 23 bases. The CDR3: CASSLQGAQGLGKNIQYF. The CDR3 bases are TGTGCCAGCAGCCTACAGGGCGCGCAAGGTTTAGGCAAAAACATTCAGTACTTC. The full variable domain, its missing parts supplied by reference TRBV7-2 and TRBJ2-4, is GAGVSQSPSNKVTEKGKDVELRCDPISGHTALYWYRQSLGQGLEFLIYFQGNSAPDKSGLPSDRFSAERTGGSVSTLTIQRTQQEDSAVYLCASSLQGAQGLGKNIQYFGAGTRLSVL.

This clonotype was detected a few times. The CDR3 loop is CATSPRQGDQPQHF. CDR3 DNA: TGTGCCACCTCCCCGAGACAGGGGGATCAGCCCCAGCATTTT. The chain is built from TRBV12-3 or TRBV12-4 and TRBJ1-5; TRBD1 matches 9 bases. The CDR3 has 14 amino acids. The V gene end was trimmed by 10 bases and the J gene end by 5 bases; junction bases not matched to a gene: 9.

This clonotype has more than one count but fewer than ten. The V call is TRBV7-3, the J call TRBJ2-7; D uncertain. The CDR3 runs to 13 residues. V lost 6 bases, J lost 5 bases, and 14 bases lay in between. CDR1 and CDR2 (germline): SGHTA, FQGTGA. CDR3 amino acids: CASSPSPGDEQYF. The CDR3 region has the DNA TGTGCCAGCAGTCCCTCTCCAGGCGACGAGCAGTACTTC.

V and J are TRBV12-3 or TRBV12-4 and TRBJ1-1; a weak D match, TRBD1 (6 bases). V was clipped by 2 bases and J by 3 bases, with 10 bases between them. CDR3 length equals 14 residues. The CDR3 loop is CASSLPGEYTEAFF. The CDR3, as DNA: TGTGCCAGCAGTTTACCAGGGGAATACACTGAAGCTTTCTTT.

The rearrangement joins TRBV2 to TRBJ1-2; 7 positions agree with TRBD1. The V and J ends lost 6 bases and 8 bases, in that order; junction bases with no gene match: 12. The CDR3 consists of 14 residues. Germline lookup yields CDR1 SNHLY and CDR2 FYNNEI. CDR3 sequence (DNA): TGTGCCAGCAGCCGAGGGGGCGCCGGGTTGGGCTACACCTTC. Amino acid sequence: CASSRGGAGLGYTF.

V is TRBV10-3 and J is TRBJ2-6; D unresolved. Trimming took off 6 bases at V and 4 bases at J, with 10 bases between the two ends. Germline V gene lookup returns CDR1 ENHRY and CDR2 SYGVKD. The length of the CDR3 is 14 residues. Here the CDR3 reads CAISDDRGANVLTF. The CDR3 DNA sequence: TGTGCCATCAGCGACGATCGAGGGGCCAACGTCCTGACTTTC.

The chain links TRBV2 to TRBJ2-7, with D maybe TRBD2 (7 bases). V was shortened by 5 bases and J by 5 bases, with 16 bases between the two germline ends. The CDR3 is 14 residues long. Germline V gives CDR1 SNHLY, CDR2 FYNNEI. CDR3 in amino acids: CASSPLGGRDEQYF. In nucleotides, the CDR3 is TGTGCCAGCAGTCCCCTGGGGGGGCGCGACGAGCAGTACTTC.

This rearrangement joins TRBV4-3 to TRBJ2-3, with 14 positions matching TRBD2. Germline V lookup: CDR1 LGHNA, CDR2 YSLEER. The CDR3 has 18 residues. With V trimmed by 4 bases and J by 5 bases, 11 bases remained unmatched. The chain's CDR3 is CASSPRGLAGGSGDTQYF. The CDR3 nucleotides are TGCGCCAGCAGCCCTCGTGGACTAGCGGGGGGCTCGGGAGATACGCAGTATTTT.